This TCR beta chain stems from a study of T cell responses to AZD1222 COVID-19 vaccine. Assay: immunoSEQ multiplex PCR; the TCRdb copy retains only in-frame clones and omits some. The sample records more than 150,000 clones, roughly 93% being singletons. Per germline, CDR1 KGHSH and CDR2 LQKENI. V lost 2 bases, J lost 8 bases, and 7 bases lay in between. The length of the CDR3 is 12 residues. This receptor was taken from an adult in good health. The sequenced sample was peripheral blood, obtained on day 0 of AZD1222 vaccination. The V gene is TRBV18, the J gene TRBJ2-1; D gene unclear. CDR3 sequence (DNA): TGTGCCAGCTCACCAGGGATGGATGAGCAGTTCTTC. Encoded protein: CASSPGMDEQFF.